This TCR beta chain was found in a study of molecular identifiers for immune sequencing clone quantification (dated by TCRdb to the late 2010s). General notes on the study: For a replicate experiment, RNA from around 20,000 or 100,000 naive CD8 T cells was divided into five aliquots, of which four were sequenced. This methods study used CD8 T cells to benchmark TCR RNA copy counting and molecular-identifier clustering-based TCR repertoire sequencing (MIDCIRS). What the work shows at the level of the full study, not this receptor alone: About 2.9 recovered TCR RNA copies per cell were obtained by modeling, versus around 10 by digital PCR, implying a capture efficiency of 25% to 30%. Identical TCR molecules sharing a barcode could cause highly expanded clone sizes to be underestimated. In CMV-specific effector cells, over 98% of molecules were held by clones above 20 RNA copies, whereas under 1% of molecules were held by such clones in naive cells. A single cell's worth of spiked-in Jurkat TCR RNA was reported detectable even among about a million naive CD8 T cells. Without barcode sub-clustering, chimeric consensus sequences inflated TCR diversity; chimeras reached as high as 47%. The naive libraries included spiked-in Jurkat TCR RNA (roughly nine copies' worth), and this Jurkat TCR RNA is not part of the donor repertoire.

Libraries of naive CD8 T cells were built from approximately 22,000 to 940,000 sorted cells, with 10%, 30% or 50% of the purified RNA used. On a BD FACSAria II, naive CD8 T cells were FACS-sorted as CD8+CD4-CCR7+CD45RA+ and collected into RLT Plus buffer. To test detection sensitivity, Jurkat RNA equal to approximately 10 TCR copies was added to samples of about 18,000-1,100,000 naive CD8 T cells. CD8 T cells were enriched using RosetteSep CD8+ T Cell Enrichment Cocktail and Ficoll-Paque, and the enriched cells then underwent ACK red cell lysis. This clonotype was counted ten times or more. Its antigen is not yet known. The sample holds no much larger clone one base away, and base qualities are not on file. V is cut back by 0 bases and J by 7 bases, with 2 bases in the junction unmatched. The germline V gene (reference sequence) sets CDR1 to GTSNPN and CDR2 to SVGIG. The CDR3 runs 14 amino acids, cysteine and phenylalanine included. The CDR3 DNA has 42 bases and is translated from base 1.

To prepare the library, PCR was applied. The sample was run on an Illumina HiSeq 4000. Bulk TCR libraries were made following a previously described method, with the TCR primers given in Table S5. The Qiagen AllPrep DNA/RNA kit was used to purify total RNA. Before any analysis, reads coming from multiple sequencing runs of the same library were combined into one pool. On the authors' methods: Only reads with exact TCR constant sequence were kept, trimmed to 150 nt, and grouped by their 12-nt molecular barcodes. Within each barcode group, reads were sub-clustered at a 15% Levenshtein threshold, and quality-weighted consensus sequences were built per RNA molecule. Non-functional sequences were excluded, and lower-count sequences lying one edit away from another sequence were also excluded. On the basis of fitting two negative binomial distributions, barcode sub-clusters with fewer than 20% of the maximum read count were discarded. Using fastp at Q25 and MiXCR, TCRdb reprocessed the public reads and kept productive beta chains. Identical CDR3 protein sequences are pooled into one entry, listed with their most common genes and DNA. The V and J calls reflect TCRdb's pipeline rather than the authors' work. This sample has 300,000 to 350,000 distinct CDR3 sequences in its table, and about a fifth of those were observed once. 0.81% of the sample rests with the top ten.

The rearranged segments are TRBV30 and TRBJ2-2, with TRBD1 matching 10 junction bases. The sequence derives from a human donor in good health. Some libraries in this study had Jurkat cell RNA spiked in. The sequencing input was naive CD8+ T cells from blood, with Jurkat cell RNA spiked in. Taken with the paper, the label for cell subset or site translates to: FACS-sorted CD8+CD4-CCR7+CD45RA+ naive T cells. In nucleotide form, the sequence is TGTGCCTGGAGTGTAGGACAGGGGGTCGGGGAGCTGTTTTTT. Its protein reads: CAWSVGQGVGELFF. Full variable domain (CDR3 extended with the reference TRBV30 and TRBJ2-2 proteins): SQTIHQWPATLVQPVGSPLSLECTVEGTSNPNLYWYRQAAGRGLQLLFYSVGIGQISSEVPQNLSASRPQDRQFILSSKKLLLSDSGFYLCAWSVGQGVGELFFGEGSRLTVL.